These 29 T cell receptor beta chains share one sample of origin, sequenced in a study of early stage breast cancer tumors (dated by TCRdb to about 2017). Receptor amplification or capture employed the immunoSEQ multiplex PCR assay. Not all clones reach the TCRdb copy of this immuneACCESS table, which keeps in-frame sequences only. Checked studies attribute under half of the gap to unresolved V genes and leave the rest unexplained. The sample includes roughly 40,000 clones, with about 78% observed a single time. The ten largest clones capture about 7.8% of the sample. Sequenced sample: blood. The receptor set was obtained from a person in their fifties with breast cancer.

Regarding this clone: At one of its ends the junction is not consistent with the germline gene, which may arise from a read error. The rearrangement joins TRBV7-7 to TRBJ2-5; D is undetermined. Germline lookup yields CDR1 SSHAT and CDR2 FNYEAQ (reference sequence). The CDR3 length is 13 residues. This CDR3 is CASSRQAQETQYF. The CDR3 nucleotides read TGTGCTAGCAGTAGGCAGGCCCAAGAGACCCAGTACTTC.

This chain uses TRBV11-3 with TRBJ1-1; 8 positions match TRBD1. This CDR3 comprises 12 residues. Trimming took 2 bases from V and 10 from J; bases not matched to a gene: 3. Looked up from germline, CDR1 is SGHNT and CDR2 is YENEEA. For the CDR3, the DNA is TGTGCCAGCAGCTTAAAAACAGGGGGAGCTTTCTTT. Translating gives CASSLKTGGAFF.

This clone showed up just a few times. V and J are TRBV25-1 and TRBJ2-2, with D possibly matching TRBD1 (5 bases). Germline V lookup: CDR1 MGHDK, CDR2 SYGVNS. The CDR3 covers 15 residues. The V gene lost 2 bases and the J gene lost 1 base, with 8 bases spanning the gap. The CDR3 nucleotides are TGTGCCAGCAGTGAACTAGGGGAGAACACCGGGGAGCTGTTTTTT. Its protein is CASSELGENTGELFF.

The chain employs TRBV10-3 and TRBJ1-2, with TRBD1 matching 9 bases. CDR3 length: 14 amino acids. Germline V gene sequence: CDR1 ENHRY, CDR2 SYGVKD. V lost 6 bases and J lost 4; bases outside the gene matches: 6. The CDR3 reads CAIRTQGAPYGYTF. The CDR3 DNA sequence: TGTGCCATCAGGACACAGGGGGCTCCCTATGGCTACACCTTC.

V gene TRBV11-3 combines with J gene TRBJ2-3; D might be TRBD1 (6 bases). V gave up 1 base and J gave up 2 bases, with 13 bases separating them. Looked up from germline, CDR1 is SGHNT and CDR2 is YENEEA. The CDR3 extends over 16 amino acids. In nucleotides, the CDR3 is TGTGCCAGCAGCTTAGGTGTCAGGGGACCCACAGATACGCAGTATTTT. Its translation is CASSLGVRGPTDTQYF. Based on the CDR3 plus reference TRBV11-3 and TRBJ2-3, the full variable domain is EAGVVQSPRYKIIEKKQPVAFWCNPISGHNTLYWYLQNLGQGPELLIRYENEEAVDDSQLPKDRFSAERLKGVDSTLKIQPAELGDSAVYLCASSLGVRGPTDTQYFGPGTRLTVL.

There are a few counts of this clone. The V and J genes are TRBV7-9 and TRBJ2-2, with 7 bases lining up with TRBD1. Germline V lookup: CDR1 SEHNR, CDR2 FQNEAQ (reference sequence). With V trimmed by 5 bases and J by 6 bases, 6 bases remained unmatched. The CDR3 spans 14 residues. The CDR3 loop is CASSDPGTAGELFF. DNA for the CDR3: TGTGCCAGCAGCGACCCCGGGACAGCCGGGGAGCTGTTTTTT.

Comment on this clone: The identical CDR3 is also encoded by other nucleotide sequences in the sample. The chain couples TRBV7-9 to TRBJ1-4; D is perhaps TRBD1 (5 bases). The CDR3 consists of 15 residues. Looked up from germline, CDR1 is SEHNR and CDR2 is FQNEAQ (reference sequence). V gave up 2 bases and J gave up 6 bases, with 13 bases separating them. For the CDR3, the DNA is TGTGCCAGCAGCTTAAGCCAGGGCGGGGATGAAAAACTGTTTTTT. It codes for CASSLSQGGDEKLFF. Looking up the rest from reference TRBV7-9 and TRBJ1-4 gives the full variable domain: DTGVSQNPRHKITKRGQNVTFRCDPISEHNRLYWYRQTLGQGPEFLTYFQNEAQLEKSRLLSDRFSAERPKGSFSTLEIQRTEQGDSAMYLCASSLSQGGDEKLFFGSGTQLSVL.

The chain links TRBV11-2 to TRBJ1-1; the D gene is possibly TRBD1 (6 bases). The germline CDR1 and CDR2 sequences are SGHAT and FQNNGV. There are 13 residues in the CDR3. Trimming pared 1 base from V and 9 bases from J, leaving 12 bases between. CDR3 bases: TGTGCCAGCAGCTTAGGGACAGCCGTGAAAGCTTTCTTT. The encoded protein is CASSLGTAVKAFF.

The chain has TRBV30 and TRBJ2-5; 10 nucleotides align to TRBD2. This CDR3 has 13 residues. The V gene's germline CDR1 is GTSNPN and CDR2 SVGIG (reference sequence). V was pared by 5 bases and J by 4 bases, with 4 bases of the junction left unmatched. The CDR3 here is CAWEAGGLETQYF. The CDR3 DNA sequence: TGTGCCTGGGAAGCGGGGGGGCTAGAGACCCAGTACTTC.

This clone was seen a few times. The V call is TRBV27, the J call TRBJ1-1; TRBD1 is a possible D gene (6 bases). In germline, CDR1 is MNHEY, CDR2 SMNVEV (reference sequence). V lost 6 bases and J lost 3, with 20 bases in between. CDR3 size: 16 residues. This CDR3 reads CASRLTTGLGDTEAFF. The CDR3 DNA follows: TGTGCCAGCAGACTAACGACAGGATTGGGGGACACTGAAGCTTTCTTT.

The chain is built from TRBV19 and TRBJ1-3; D perhaps matches TRBD1 (5 bases). The CDR3 has 15 residues. Trimming removed 3 bases from V and 4 bases from J, with 13 bases in between. Germline-derived CDR1 and CDR2 are LNHDA and SQIVND (reference sequence). This chain's CDR3 is CASSMGRILGNTIYF. CDR3 sequence (DNA): TGTGCCAGTAGTATGGGGCGCATACTCGGAAACACCATATATTTT.

The rearrangement joins TRBV15 to TRBJ2-1; D is possibly TRBD1 (7 bases). Trimming cost V 5 bases and J 8 bases, with 19 bases left between them. The CDR3 covers 15 residues. CDR1 LNHNV and CDR2 YYDKDF come from the germline V gene (reference sequence). Written as DNA, the CDR3 is TGTGCCACCAGCGGAGGGTATTTAACAGGGGATGAGCAGTTCTTC. Amino acids: CATSGGYLTGDEQFF.

V gene TRBV2 combines with J gene TRBJ1-5; D is perhaps TRBD1 (5 bases). The CDR3 sequence is 14 residues long. Trimming shortened V by 3 bases and J by 4 bases, and 10 bases separated the two germline ends. Germline lookup yields CDR1 SNHLY and CDR2 FYNNEI. The CDR3 here is CASSERQGNQPQHF. CDR3 DNA sequence: TGTGCCAGCAGTGAGAGGCAGGGAAATCAGCCCCAGCATTTT.

The chain couples TRBV7-6 to TRBJ2-7; 10 nucleotides align to TRBD2. CDR3 length: 16 residues. With V trimmed by 5 bases and J by 2 bases, 9 bases remained unmatched. In germline, CDR1 is SGHVS, CDR2 FNYEAQ. In nucleotides, the CDR3 is TGTGCCAGCAGCCCCGGGACTAGCGAGACCCCCTACGAGCAGTACTTC. Its translation is CASSPGTSETPYEQYF.

V gene TRBV4-3 combines with J gene TRBJ1-1, with 10 bases that match TRBD1. J gave up 6 bases and V 0 bases, and 7 bases lay outside the gene matches. The CDR3 consists of 16 residues. CDR1 and CDR2 from the germline V gene are LGHNA and YSLEER. The CDR3 sequence is CASSQEGTGVVAEAFF. CDR3 DNA: TGCGCCAGCAGCCAAGAGGGGACAGGGGTCGTCGCTGAAGCTTTCTTT.

The V and J genes are TRBV27 and TRBJ2-7, with 11 nucleotides matching TRBD2. The germline V gene encodes CDR1 MNHEY and CDR2 SMNVEV (reference sequence). The CDR3 has 19 amino acids. The V segment lost 4 bases and the J segment 0 bases; nucleotides outside the gene matches: 14. The CDR3 region has the DNA TGTGCCAGCAGTTCCTTAATAGCGGGAGGGCCGGGGTACTCCTACGAGCAGTACTTC. This translates into CASSSLIAGGPGYSYEQYF.

The chain has TRBV20-1 and TRBJ1-1, with D tentatively TRBD1 (6 bases). CDR1 is DFQATT and CDR2 is SNEGSKA in the germline V gene (reference sequence). Trimming took off 4 bases at V and 11 bases at J, with 11 bases between the two ends. The length of the CDR3 is 10 residues. CDR3 DNA sequence: TGCAGTGCTACCCCAAGGGGGGCTTTCTTT. Its translation: CSATPRGAFF.

The chain uses TRBV20-1 and TRBJ1-1, with D uncertain. The germline gives CDR1 DFQATT, CDR2 SNEGSKA (reference sequence). V lost 5 bases, J lost 4 bases, and 8 bases lay in between. The CDR3 length is 11 residues. The CDR3 protein is CSAATGTEAFF. CDR3 DNA: TGCAGTGCTGCCACGGGCACTGAAGCTTTCTTT.

The genes are TRBV7-9 and TRBJ2-5, with TRBD2 identical over 8 bases. Per germline, CDR1 SEHNR and CDR2 FQNEAQ (reference sequence). The CDR3 is made up of 13 amino acids. The junction had 2 bases not matched to a gene; V was cut back by 4 bases and J by 4 bases. CDR3 bases: TGTGCCAGCAGCTCTAGCGGGTCAGAGACCCAGTACTTC. This gives the protein CASSSSGSETQYF.

This chain joins TRBV28 and TRBJ1-2; weak D call: TRBD1 (6 bases). Trimming cost V 8 bases and J 1 base, with 14 bases left between them. Looked up from germline, CDR1 is MDHEN and CDR2 is SYDVKM. The CDR3 has 14 amino acids. The CDR3 region is CASGVGANNYGYTF. The CDR3 DNA sequence: TGTGCCAGCGGAGTGGGGGCCAATAACTATGGCTACACCTTC.

The chain recombines TRBV7-9 with TRBJ2-5; possible D gene TRBD1, 5 bases. CDR1 is SEHNR, CDR2 FQNEAQ, per germline (reference sequence). The V gene lost 5 bases and the J gene lost 2 bases, with 12 bases spanning the gap. This CDR3 contains 14 residues. The CDR3 spells CASSQQGRQETQYF. The CDR3 coding sequence is TGTGCCAGCAGCCAGCAGGGCAGGCAAGAGACCCAGTACTTC.

This chain joins TRBV7-6 and TRBJ1-3; tentatively, D is TRBD1 (6 bases). The CDR3 runs to 15 residues. V lost 5 bases, J lost 4 bases, and 15 bases lay in between. Looked up from germline, CDR1 is SGHVS and CDR2 is FNYEAQ. The DNA for the CDR3 is TGTGCCAGCAGCACCACCGCAGGGGTAGGAAACACCATATATTTT. The encoded protein is CASSTTAGVGNTIYF.

The V and J genes are TRBV2 and TRBJ2-1; TRBD2 aligns across 13 bases. The trim removed 1 base at V and 4 bases at J, leaving 10 bases unmatched. The CDR3 is 19 residues long. In germline, CDR1 is SNHLY, CDR2 FYNNEI. For the CDR3, the DNA is TGTGCCAGCAGTGAAGAAGTACCGACTAGCGGGGGGTTATACAATGAGCAGTTCTTC. Translated: CASSEEVPTSGGLYNEQFF.

The chain carries TRBV5-5 and TRBJ1-3; D remains ambiguous. The CDR3 has 13 amino acids. Germline V gene lookup returns CDR1 SGHKS and CDR2 YYEKEE (reference sequence). Trimming shortened V by 1 base and J by 0 bases, and 2 bases separated the two germline ends. As DNA, the CDR3 is TGTGCCAGCAGCTTGCGCTCTGGAAACACCATATATTTT. It is translated as CASSLRSGNTIYF.

Only a few counts were recorded for this clone. The chain recombines TRBV6-1 with TRBJ2-2; tentatively, D is TRBD1 (7 bases). V lost 8 bases, J lost 5 bases, and 15 bases lay in between. This CDR3 has 14 amino acids. Germline CDR1 MNHNS, CDR2 SASEGT. The CDR3 coding sequence is TGTGCCAGCGGGCGGGACAGTGTAACCGGGGAGCTGTTTTTT. Translating gives CASGRDSVTGELFF.

This chain uses TRBV5-8 with TRBJ2-5; 12 nucleotides agree with TRBD2. V dropped 0 bases and J dropped 5; count of bases not matched to a gene: 11. Germline V lookup: CDR1 SGHTS, CDR2 YDEGEE. The CDR3 sequence is 18 residues long. The CDR3 DNA sequence: TGTGCCAGCAGCTTGGGACAAAGGTCTAGCGGGAGGGCGGAGACCCAGTACTTC. Residues: CASSLGQRSSGRAETQYF. Combining the CDR3 with reference TRBV5-8 and TRBJ2-5 gives the whole variable domain EAGVTQSPTHLIKTRGQQATLRCSPISGHTSVYWYQQALGLGLQFLLWYDEGEERNRGNFPPRFSGRQFPNYSSELNVNALELEDSALYLCASSLGQRSSGRAETQYFGPGTRLLVL.

This sequence joins TRBV14 and TRBJ2-7; 10 nucleotides match TRBD2. The CDR3 loop spans 16 amino acids. The V gene end was trimmed by 4 bases and the J gene end by 3 bases; junction bases not matched to a gene: 9. Per the germline V gene, CDR1 is SGHDN and CDR2 is FVKESK. This CDR3 reads CASSPPTGLANYEQYF. In DNA, the CDR3 is TGTGCCAGCAGCCCACCGACGGGACTAGCGAACTACGAGCAGTACTTC.

The chain carries TRBV27 and TRBJ2-3, with unresolved D. CDR3 size: 17 residues. In germline, CDR1 is MNHEY, CDR2 SMNVEV (reference sequence). The V gene lost 6 bases and the J gene lost 0 bases, with 19 bases spanning the gap. CDR3 sequence reads: CASRASRFTRSTDTQYF. Written as DNA, the CDR3 is TGTGCCAGCAGGGCCTCAAGATTTACCCGCAGCACAGATACGCAGTATTTT.

This clone came up once. J is TRBJ2-1 and V is TRBV11-2; D uncertain. The CDR3 contains 14 residues. Trimming pared 5 bases from V and 6 bases from J, leaving 14 bases between. The V gene's germline CDR1 is SGHAT and CDR2 FQNNGV. CDR3 coding DNA: TGTGCCAGCAGCCGGAGTGGGTTCTTCAATGAGCAGTTCTTC. Amino acid sequence: CASSRSGFFNEQFF.